This T cell receptor (beta chain) was identified during a study of T cell repertoires in cytomegalovirus infection. TCRdb reprocessed the reads with MiXCR, giving one entry per CDR3 protein. This sample has 110,000 to 150,000 distinct CDR3 sequences, with roughly 32% found just once. On this clonotype itself: What it recognizes is unknown.

This sample comprised CD8+ T cells from cultured PBMCs, obtained from culture after CMV antigen stimulation. The receptor was derived from a human donor in good health (CMV status not recorded). Some clones in this sample may be carry-over from other donors' samples.

The CDR3 DNA reads TGTGCCAGCAGCCCAGGACTAGCGGGGGGAGAGCAGTTCTTC. Translation: CASSPGLAGGEQFF. This sequence joins TRBV2 and TRBJ2-1; 14 bases match TRBD2. The V gene's germline CDR1 is SNHLY and CDR2 FYNNEI. The V gene end was trimmed by 6 bases and the J gene end by 10 bases; junction bases not matched to a gene: 5. The CDR3 extends over 14 amino acids.